The 30 T cell receptor beta chains in this list originate from one sample, sequenced in a study of blood T cell repertoires in COVID-19. TCRdb's table, derived via immunoSEQ multiplex PCR, lists solely in-frame clones and lacks some. The sample lists about 220,000 clones, 80% occurring once. The sample taken for sequencing was peripheral blood. The receptors come from a human donor in a cohort sampled during active COVID-19.

The chain joins TRBV3-1 (or the pseudogene TRBV3-2) to TRBJ2-2; TRBD1 matches 7 bases. The CDR3 sequence is 14 residues long. Germline V gives CDR1 LGHDT, CDR2 YNNKEL (reference sequence). The V gene end was trimmed by 0 bases and the J gene end by 6 bases; junction bases not matched to a gene: 1. The CDR3 DNA sequence: TGTGCCAGCAGCCAAGATACAGGGGCCGGGGAGCTGTTTTTT. Translation: CASSQDTGAGELFF.

This clone showed up just once. The chain is built from TRBV2 and TRBJ2-1, with 8 bases that match TRBD1. The CDR3 contains 14 residues. V dropped 5 bases and J dropped 15; count of bases not matched to a gene: 15. Germline loops: CDR1 SNHLY, CDR2 FYNNEI. In DNA, the CDR3 is TGTGCCAGCAGTATTCCCCCACACGGGACAGGACTGTTCTTC. Amino acids: CASSIPPHGTGLFF. The full variable domain, completed using reference TRBV2 and TRBJ2-1, is EPEVTQTPSHQVTQMGQEVILRCVPISNHLYFYWYRQILGQKVEFLVSFYNNEISEKSEIFDDQFSVERPDGSNFTLKIRSTKLEDSAMYFCASSIPPHGTGLFFGPGTRLTVL.

The V and J genes are TRBV5-4 and TRBJ1-2, with D perhaps matching TRBD1 (5 bases). Trimming stripped 2 bases from V and 4 bases from J, with 15 bases between. Germline V gene data show CDR1 as SGHNT and CDR2 as YYREEE (reference sequence). The CDR3 contains 15 residues. The CDR3 loop reads CASSLPRGGSYGYTF. The CDR3 coding sequence is TGTGCCAGCAGCTTACCTCGGGGGGGAAGCTATGGCTACACCTTC. Using reference TRBV5-4 and TRBJ1-2 for the parts outside the CDR3, the full variable domain is ETGVTQSPTHLIKTRGQQVTLRCSSQSGHNTVSWYQQALGQGPQFIFQYYREEENGRGNFPPRFSGLQFPNYSSELNVNALELDDSALYLCASSLPRGGSYGYTFGSGTRLTVV.

The genes are TRBV6-2 or TRBV6-3 and TRBJ1-1; TRBD1 is a possible D gene (5 bases). V lost 4 bases to trimming and J lost 1 base, with 10 bases between them. The CDR3 length is 14 residues. The germline CDR1 and CDR2 sequences are MNHEY and SVGEGT. DNA of the CDR3: TGTGCCAGCAGTTCTCACACAGGGAACACTGAAGCTTTCTTT. Its protein is CASSSHTGNTEAFF.

V and J are TRBV18 and TRBJ2-7; 7 nucleotides agree with TRBD2. CDR1 KGHSH and CDR2 LQKENI come from the germline V gene. Trimming took 3 bases from V and 6 from J; bases not matched to a gene: 8. The CDR3 is 14 residues long. In DNA form, the CDR3 reads TGTGCCAGCTCACCCGATCAGCGGGGTCGCGAGCAGTACTTC. It is translated as CASSPDQRGREQYF.

This chain connects TRBV7-3 to TRBJ2-5; D is undetermined. The CDR3 covers 17 residues. Germline CDR1 SGHTA, CDR2 FQGTGA. V gave up 2 bases and J gave up 1 base, with 17 bases separating them. CDR3: CASSLAPLTGSQETQYF. CDR3 bases: TGTGCCAGCAGCTTAGCCCCTCTGACCGGGTCCCAAGAGACCCAGTACTTC.

This chain joins TRBV24-1 and TRBJ2-1; TRBD2 might be the D (6 bases). Germline CDR1 reads KGHDR; CDR2 reads SFDVKD. Trimming pared 5 bases from V and 9 bases from J, leaving 7 bases between. The CDR3 covers 11 residues. This chain's CDR3 is CATSGAGEQFF. The DNA for the CDR3 is TGTGCCACCAGTGGAGCGGGTGAGCAGTTCTTC.

V is TRBV4-3 and J is TRBJ2-1; D may be TRBD2 (5 bases). Trimming took off 6 bases at V and 0 bases at J, with 12 bases between the two ends. Germline values: CDR1 LGHNA, CDR2 YSLEER. This CDR3 is built from 15 residues. The CDR3 here is CASSNSGSSYNEQFF. DNA for the CDR3: TGCGCCAGCAGTAACAGCGGAAGCTCCTACAATGAGCAGTTCTTC.

V and J are TRBV11-3 and TRBJ2-1, with 7 bases aligning to TRBD1. Germline CDR1 reads SGHNT; CDR2 reads YENEEA. With V trimmed by 5 bases and J by 9 bases, 13 bases remained unmatched. This CDR3 has 15 residues. In nucleotides, the CDR3 is TGTGCCAGCAGCCGGGACAGTTACTCAGGGGGTGAGCAGTTCTTC. Its protein is CASSRDSYSGGEQFF.

This chain connects TRBV5-1 to TRBJ2-3, with D perhaps matching TRBD1 (5 bases). The CDR3 is 14 amino acids. The germline CDR1 and CDR2 sequences are SGHRS and YFSETQ. Trimming removed 0 bases from V and 6 bases from J, with 11 bases in between. The DNA for the CDR3 is TGCGCCAGCAGCTTGGGGCAGGGTCGGGATACGCAGTATTTT. Its protein product is CASSLGQGRDTQYF.

This clone was found many times. J is TRBJ2-1 and V is TRBV19; 9 nucleotides match TRBD2. The CDR3 covers 16 residues. Germline V gene sequence: CDR1 LNHDA, CDR2 SQIVND (reference sequence). The V segment lost 8 bases and the J segment 9 bases; nucleotides outside the gene matches: 17. The CDR3 sequence: CASSPRAGGGFSEQFF. The CDR3 DNA reads TGTGCCAGTTCCCCGAGAGCGGGGGGCGGGTTCAGTGAGCAGTTCTTC. Filled out from reference TRBV19 and TRBJ2-1, the complete variable domain reads DGGITQSPKYLFRKEGQNVTLSCEQNLNHDAMYWYRQDPGQGLRLIYYSQIVNDFQKGDIAEGYSVSREKKESFPLTVTSAQKNPTAFYLCASSPRAGGGFSEQFFGPGTRLTVL.

J is TRBJ1-3 and V is TRBV2; no clear D gene. The CDR3 consists of 13 residues. V shed 7 bases and J shed 2 bases, with 9 bases lying between them. In germline, CDR1 is SNHLY, CDR2 FYNNEI. The DNA of the CDR3 is TGTGCCAGCATGTCCGGGGCTGGAAACACCATATATTTT. Translated: CASMSGAGNTIYF.

The V call is TRBV4-2, the J call TRBJ2-3; 9 positions match TRBD2. CDR1 and CDR2 from the germline V gene are LGHNA and YNFKEQ. J gave up 5 bases and V 5 bases, and 8 bases lay outside the gene matches. This CDR3 is built from 15 residues. The DNA for the CDR3 is TGTGCCAGCAGCGCCGCGGGGGGGCTGGAAGATACGCAGTATTTT. It encodes CASSAAGGLEDTQYF.

Here the CDR3 reads CASSLAGGGNSPLHF. The CDR3 DNA follows: TGCGCCAGCAGCTTGGCCGGAGGCGGAAATTCACCCCTCCACTTT. The chain combines TRBV5-1 with TRBJ1-6; D gene uncertain. V was pared by 0 bases and J by 7 bases, with 11 bases between. This CDR3 is built from 15 residues. CDR1 is SGHRS, CDR2 YFSETQ, per germline.

This clone was observed at least ten times. DNA of the CDR3: TGTGCCAGCAGCCCCGGACAGGGGGCGAATAATTCACCCCTCCACTTT. Translated, it gives CASSPGQGANNSPLHF. The chain couples TRBV5-4 to TRBJ1-6; 11 bases line up with TRBD1. The CDR3 is 16 amino acids. V lost 4 bases, J lost 5 bases, and 5 bases stayed unmatched. Per the germline V gene, CDR1 is SGHNT and CDR2 is YYREEE (reference sequence).

The chain couples TRBV11-2 to TRBJ2-7; 10 bases are a match to TRBD1. The junction had 4 bases not matched to a gene; V was cut back by 4 bases and J by 4 bases. This CDR3 is 14 amino acids long. Germline V gives CDR1 SGHAT, CDR2 FQNNGV. CDR3 sequence (DNA): TGTGCCAGCAGCTCTCCGGGACAGGGGTACGAGCAGTACTTC. Translation: CASSSPGQGYEQYF.

The rearrangement uses TRBV5-6 and TRBJ2-7, with 7 bases matching TRBD1. Germline lookup yields CDR1 SGHDT and CDR2 YYEEEE. J lost 3 bases, V lost 4 bases, and 13 bases had no gene match. The CDR3 totals 16 residues. The CDR3 loop is CASSPIPTGQFYEQYF. CDR3 nucleotide sequence: TGTGCCAGCAGCCCCATCCCGACGGGACAGTTCTACGAGCAGTACTTC.

This chain links TRBV12-3 or TRBV12-4 with TRBJ2-2; D gene unclear. V lost 6 bases to trimming and J lost 3 bases, with 5 bases between them. This CDR3 spans 12 amino acids. The CDR3 DNA sequence: TGTGCCAGCAGCTATTACACCGGGGAGCTGTTTTTT. Translated: CASSYYTGELFF.

The chain is built from TRBV19 and TRBJ1-6; 9 bases agree with TRBD1. In germline, CDR1 is LNHDA, CDR2 SQIVND (reference sequence). J gave up 9 bases and V 3 bases, and 9 bases lay outside the gene matches. This CDR3 contains 16 residues. CDR3 DNA sequence: TGTGCCAGTAGTATTGGAGACAGGGGGTCTTTTTCACCCCTCCACTTT. The encoded protein is CASSIGDRGSFSPLHF.

The chain combines TRBV24-1 with TRBJ1-2, with a tentative D call TRBD1 (5 bases). V lost 5 bases and J lost 0, with 9 bases in between. CDR3 size: 14 residues. Germline CDR1 reads KGHDR; CDR2 reads SFDVKD. The CDR3 loop reads CATSGQTANYGYTF. For the CDR3, the DNA is TGTGCCACCAGTGGGCAGACAGCTAACTATGGCTACACCTTC.

The genes are TRBV7-2 and TRBJ2-1, with 11 bases matching TRBD2. The ends lost 0 bases at V and 9 bases at J; junction bases unmatched: 4. The germline CDR1 and CDR2 sequences are SGHTA and FQGNSA. This CDR3 has 15 residues. CDR3 amino acids: CASSLASGGALEQFF. CDR3 nucleotide sequence: TGTGCCAGCAGCTTAGCTAGCGGGGGGGCCCTTGAGCAGTTCTTC.

The V and J genes are TRBV6-2 or TRBV6-3 and TRBJ2-1, with 8 bases matching TRBD1. Germline assignment: CDR1 MNHEY and CDR2 SVGEGT. J gave up 8 bases and V 6 bases, and 12 bases lay outside the gene matches. This CDR3 is built from 15 residues. CDR3 in DNA: TGTGCCAGCAGCCGAGACAGGGGCCGAGTCTATGAGCAGTTCTTC. It encodes CASSRDRGRVYEQFF.

This chain uses TRBV6-1 with TRBJ1-4; possibly TRBD1 for D (5 bases). The CDR3 loop spans 16 amino acids. Trimming took off 1 base at V and 0 bases at J, with 9 bases between the two ends. The germline V gene encodes CDR1 MNHNS and CDR2 SASEGT. The CDR3 sequence is CASSEGGRATNEKLFF. The DNA of the CDR3 is TGTGCCAGCAGTGAAGGGGGCAGGGCAACTAATGAAAAACTGTTTTTT.

The V call is TRBV6-5, the J call TRBJ1-2; D may be TRBD1 (6 bases). The germline V gene has CDR1 MNHEY and CDR2 SVGAGI. Trimming removed 6 bases at V and 7 bases at J, with 18 bases between. This CDR3 spans 14 amino acids. For the CDR3, the DNA is TGTGCCAGCAGAGCCCCGGGGGGCGCCGGTGGCTACACCTTC. It translates to CASRAPGGAGGYTF.

To note about this clone: At one end, the junction sequence differs from germline, possibly due to a read error. The V call is TRBV28, the J call TRBJ1-2; D might be TRBD1 (6 bases). The germline CDR1 and CDR2 sequences are MDHEN and SYDVKM. This CDR3 region has 12 residues. CDR3 region: CASRFRWDKLVF. The CDR3 DNA sequence: TGTGCCAGCAGATTCCGGTGGGACAAACTAGTCTTC.

This sequence joins TRBV10-3 and TRBJ2-7, with TRBD1 matching 9 bases. The CDR3 spans 17 residues. Per germline, CDR1 ENHRY and CDR2 SYGVKD. After removal of 4 bases from V and 3 bases from J, the junction contained 13 bases not matched to a gene. The CDR3 region is CAISGQTGTGNFYEQYF. DNA of the CDR3: TGTGCCATCAGTGGACAGACCGGGACAGGGAATTTCTACGAGCAGTACTTC.

The chain employs TRBV10-3 and TRBJ2-1; TRBD2 matches at 9 bases. Germline values: CDR1 ENHRY, CDR2 SYGVKD. CDR3 length equals 13 residues. J was trimmed by 6 bases and V by 7 bases; bases with no gene match: 4. This CDR3 is CAITLSGGNEQFF. In nucleotides, the CDR3 is TGTGCCATCACCCTTAGCGGGGGCAATGAGCAGTTCTTC.

The chain has TRBV5-6 and TRBJ2-5; 8 bases match TRBD2. V trimming: 2 bases; J trimming: 0 bases; junction bases outside the gene matches: 6. Germline CDR1 SGHDT, CDR2 YYEEEE. The CDR3 spans 16 residues. The CDR3, as DNA: TGTGCCAGCAGCTTTGCGGCTAGCGGGCACCAAGAGACCCAGTACTTC. This codes for CASSFAASGHQETQYF.

The genes are TRBV5-6 and TRBJ2-7; 8 bases line up with TRBD1. The CDR3 spans 15 residues. Trimming removed 4 bases from V and 2 bases from J; junction bases left unmatched: 8. Looked up from germline, CDR1 is SGHDT and CDR2 is YYEEEE. The CDR3 sequence: CASSPDRAYTYEQYF. In nucleotides, the CDR3 is TGTGCCAGCAGCCCGGACAGGGCATACACCTACGAGCAGTACTTC. The entire variable domain, with the rest obtained from reference TRBV5-6 and TRBJ2-7, is as follows: DAGVTQSPTHLIKTRGQQVTLRCSPKSGHDTVSWYQQALGQGPQFIFQYYEEEERQRGNFPDRFSGHQFPNYSSELNVNALLLGDSALYLCASSPDRAYTYEQYFGPGTRLTVT.

The J gene is TRBJ1-1, the V gene TRBV19; TRBD1 agrees at 7 bases. With 8 bases clipped from V and 11 bases from J, the junction kept 5 bases outside the gene matches. This CDR3 has 10 amino acids. Germline loops: CDR1 LNHDA, CDR2 SQIVND (reference sequence). For the CDR3, the DNA is TGTGCCAGTTTCGACAGGGCCGCTTTCTTT. Translation gives CASFDRAAFF.